Here is one TCR beta chain with its context. The antigen is undetermined. The germline V and J ends were trimmed by 2 bases and 5 bases, with 11 bases remaining between them. CDR3 length: 14 amino acids. CDR1 is SGHDT, CDR2 YYEEEE, per germline. This specimen belongs to a study of cytomegalovirus exposure and HLA in healthy donors. Study-wide findings and caveats: Previous analysis showed most TCR beta V segments were productive about 87% or about 30% of the time.

The PCR was carried out with 60 Vbeta primers and 13 Jbeta primers. This table comes from immunoSEQ multiplex PCR, and its TCRdb copy is limited to in-frame clones, with some not included. The repertoire consists of some 92,000 clones, with about 80% occurring once and the leading ten covering approximately 11%. The sequence was collected from a young man in good health and CMV-seropositive. V and J are TRBV5-6 and TRBJ1-5; D is ambiguous. Sequencing was carried out using PBMCs. CDR3 nucleotide sequence: TGTGCCAGCAGCTTTGGAGGGAAAGATCAGCCCCAGCATTTT. This translates into CASSFGGKDQPQHF.